Presented here are 10 T cell receptor beta chains from one specimen sequenced in a study of regulatory T cells in long-lasting Graves disease. For TCR beta, libraries came from iRepertoire HTBI primers and Arm-PCR of CDR3 regions. TCRdb re-called the multiplex PCR reads through MiXCR, storing one row per CDR3 protein. Of a few hundred thousand distinct CDR3 sequences in the sample, roughly 16% were seen once. Time point described: newly diagnosed GD, antithyroid drugs for less than 3 months. PBMCs were the source of the RNA used for TCR sequencing. The same specimen was also included in a second study, on T cells in Graves' hyperthyroidism and ophthalmopathy.

Sample: peripheral blood mononuclear cells (PBMCs), taken at new diagnosis, from a patient treated with antithyroid drugs. Receptors were obtained from a woman aged 18-29 years with Graves disease.

This clonotype was detected many times. J is TRBJ1-4 and V is TRBV3-1, with 10 bases fitting TRBD1. The J segment lost 5 bases and the V segment lost 8 bases, leaving 5 bases of the junction unmatched. The CDR3 length is 14 residues. The germline V gene has CDR1 LGHDT and CDR2 YNNKEL (reference sequence). CDR3 residues: CASGPGQGNEKLFF. The CDR3 nucleotides read TGTGCCAGCGGCCCGGGACAGGGGAATGAAAAACTGTTTTTT. The entire variable domain, with the rest obtained from reference TRBV3-1 and TRBJ1-4, is as follows: DTAVSQTPKYLVTQMGNDKSIKCEQNLGHDTMYWYKQDSKKFLKIMFSYNNKELIINETVPNRFSPKSPDKAHLNLHINSLELGDSAVYFCASGPGQGNEKLFFGSGTQLSVL.

This clonotype has ten or more counts. This sequence joins TRBV9 and TRBJ1-1; the match to TRBD1 covers 8 bases. CDR3 length equals 16 residues. Germline V gene sequence: CDR1 SGDLS, CDR2 YYNGEE. Trimming took 4 bases from V and 0 from J; bases not matched to a gene: 8. The CDR3 sequence is CASSHTDRDMNTEAFF. As DNA, the CDR3 is TGTGCCAGCAGCCATACGGACAGGGACATGAACACTGAAGCTTTCTTT.

The chain is built from TRBV19 and TRBJ2-1; D may match TRBD1 or TRBD2 (6 bases each). Germline-derived CDR1 and CDR2 are LNHDA and SQIVND (reference sequence). The V end lost 2 bases, the J end lost 4 bases, and 12 bases lay between the germline ends. The CDR3 is 15 residues long. The chain's CDR3 is CASSIRGATYNEQFF. In nucleotides, the CDR3 is TGTGCCAGTAGTATAAGGGGGGCCACTTACAATGAGCAGTTCTTC.

On this clonotype: A read error is possible here, since a much larger clone lies one base away. J is TRBJ1-1 and V is TRBV12-3 or TRBV12-4, with D possibly being TRBD1 (5 bases). V was trimmed by 4 bases and J by 4 bases, leaving 10 bases between them. This CDR3 has 13 amino acids. CDR3 in DNA: TGTGCCAGCAGTTCCGGGGCGAGCACTGAAGCTTTCTTT. Protein sequence: CASSSGASTEAFF.

This clonotype turned up a few times. The chain carries TRBV4-2 and TRBJ2-3, with TRBD2 matching over 7 bases. V lost 4 bases and J lost 0; bases outside the gene matches: 4. Looked up from germline, CDR1 is LGHNA and CDR2 is YNFKEQ. This CDR3 comprises 15 residues. Here the CDR3 DNA reads TGTGCCAGCAGCCGCGGGGGACCTAGCACAGATACGCAGTATTTT. Protein sequence: CASSRGGPSTDTQYF.

This clonotype has only a few counts. The rearrangement joins TRBV20-1 to TRBJ1-1; 7 bases fit TRBD1. Germline CDR1 and CDR2: DFQATT and SNEGSKA (reference sequence). The V and J ends lost 0 bases and 4 bases, in that order; junction bases with no gene match: 8. The CDR3 is 15 residues long. CDR3 amino acids: CSARDPRGGITEAFF. In DNA form, the CDR3 reads TGCAGTGCTAGAGATCCCAGGGGGGGGATCACTGAAGCTTTCTTT.

V is TRBV5-1 and J is TRBJ2-4; 7 bases fit TRBD1. From germline, CDR1 is SGHRS and CDR2 YFSETQ. V was clipped by 4 bases and J by 7 bases; unmatched bases: 8. CDR3 size: 14 residues. In nucleotides, the CDR3 is TGCGCCAGCAGCCCGACCGACAGGGCGAACATTCAGTACTTC. Translating gives CASSPTDRANIQYF. Full variable domain (outside the CDR3, taken from reference TRBV5-1 and TRBJ2-4): KAGVTQTPRYLIKTRGQQVTLSCSPISGHRSVSWYQQTPGQGLQFLFEYFSETQRNKGNFPGRFSGRQFSNSRSEMNVSTLELGDSALYLCASSPTDRANIQYFGAGTRLSVL.

This chain links TRBV20-1 with TRBJ1-5; the D gene is possibly TRBD1 (6 bases). The CDR3 spans 15 residues. Trimming pared 2 bases from V and 4 bases from J, leaving 15 bases between. Germline loops: CDR1 DFQATT, CDR2 SNEGSKA (reference sequence). CDR3 sequence: CSARRGGALNQPQHF. The CDR3 DNA follows: TGCAGTGCTAGAAGGGGGGGTGCGTTAAATCAGCCCCAGCATTTT.

Here the CDR3 reads CASSQGGTSGGDTQYF. For the CDR3, the DNA is TGTGCCAGCAGCCAAGGGGGGACTAGCGGGGGGGATACGCAGTATTTT. The chain has TRBV3-1 and TRBJ2-3, with 15 bases that match TRBD2. CDR3 length equals 16 residues. With 1 base clipped from V and 6 bases from J, the junction kept 2 bases outside the gene matches. Germline V gene sequence: CDR1 LGHDT, CDR2 YNNKEL (reference sequence).

This clonotype was picked up many times. The chain links TRBV24-1 to TRBJ2-3; D possibly corresponds to TRBD2 (5 bases). The CDR3 spans 16 residues. V was clipped by 1 base and J by 6 bases, with 16 bases between them. CDR1 is KGHDR and CDR2 is SFDVKD in the germline V gene. CDR3 in amino acids: CATSDFRRGISDTQYF. CDR3 bases: TGTGCCACCAGTGATTTTCGTCGAGGGATTTCGGATACGCAGTATTTT.